Shown below are 9 T cell receptor beta chains from a single sample sequenced in a study of control samples from healthy donors and cancer patients (dated by TCRdb to the early 2020s). To prepare the library, the immunoSEQ multiplex PCR assay was applied. Imported from immuneACCESS, the table was reduced by TCRdb to in-frame sequences with V and J called. These copies leave out some clones; in studies compared against another copy, an unresolved V gene accounts for under half, and the cause of the remainder is not known. Counted in this sample were 89,000 or so clones; about 90% of them appeared once. The biggest ten clones account for 15% to 25% of the sample. Sequenced sample: blood. The receptors originated from a man aged 45-65 years in good health.

The gene calls are TRBV10-3 and TRBJ1-1, with TRBD1 matching over 7 bases. Germline V gene lookup returns CDR1 ENHRY and CDR2 SYGVKD. The V segment lost 8 bases and the J segment 1 base; nucleotides outside the gene matches: 10. The CDR3 spans 15 residues. The chain's CDR3 is CAIGQGGASNTEAFF. CDR3 nucleotide sequence: TGTGCCATCGGCCAAGGGGGCGCCTCGAACACTGAAGCTTTCTTT.

The gene calls are TRBV5-4 and TRBJ2-5; 8 nucleotides align to TRBD2. This CDR3 spans 17 amino acids. Germline V CDR1 and CDR2: SGHNT, YYREEE (reference sequence). V trimming: 1 base; J trimming: 4 bases; junction bases outside the gene matches: 12. The chain's CDR3 is CASSLPPAGGARETQYF. CDR3 coding DNA: TGTGCCAGCAGCTTGCCCCCTGCGGGGGGTGCGAGAGAGACCCAGTACTTC.

The V gene is TRBV10-3, the J gene TRBJ1-4; 7 bases are shared with TRBD1. The V gene end was trimmed by 6 bases and the J gene end by 8 bases; junction bases not matched to a gene: 3. The CDR3 is made up of 12 amino acids. Germline V lookup: CDR1 ENHRY, CDR2 SYGVKD. The CDR3: CAISGTEEKLFF. The CDR3 DNA follows: TGTGCCATCAGCGGGACAGAAGAAAAACTGTTTTTT.

The rearrangement links TRBV20-1 to TRBJ1-4; D remains unclear. Trimming left V 6 bases short and J 16 bases short, with 18 bases between. The CDR3 runs 11 residues. Germline V gene data show CDR1 as DFQATT and CDR2 as SNEGSKA (reference sequence). Here the CDR3 reads CSAPFRAREFF. CDR3 coding DNA: TGCAGTGCCCCATTTAGGGCCCGGGAGTTTTTT.

The CDR3 sequence is CASSGLGGLTDTQYF. The DNA for the CDR3 is TGTGCCAGCTCCGGACTAGGGGGTCTCACAGATACGCAGTATTTT. V gene TRBV18 combines with J gene TRBJ2-3; D may be TRBD2 (7 bases). CDR3 length: 15 amino acids. Germline V gives CDR1 KGHSH, CDR2 LQKENI. Trimming removed 6 bases at V and 2 bases at J, with 15 bases between. Drawing the rest from reference TRBV18 and TRBJ2-3, the complete variable domain is NAGVMQNPRHLVRRRGQEARLRCSPMKGHSHVYWYRQLPEEGLKFMVYLQKENIIDESGMPKERFSAEFPKEGPSILRIQQVVRGDSAAYFCASSGLGGLTDTQYFGPGTRLTVL.

The chain links TRBV5-4 to TRBJ1-3, with 10 positions matching TRBD1. V lost 3 bases, J lost 3 bases, and 3 bases stayed unmatched. CDR3 length: 15 residues. Germline V gene lookup returns CDR1 SGHNT and CDR2 YYREEE (reference sequence). For the CDR3, the DNA is TGTGCCAGCAGCTCGACAGGGGGCTTTGGAAACACCATATATTTT. It is translated as CASSSTGGFGNTIYF.

This clone was recorded once. This chain joins TRBV7-2 and TRBJ1-2, with no clear D. V was shortened by 4 bases and J by 1 base, with 13 bases between the two germline ends. The CDR3 has 15 residues. Germline V CDR1 and CDR2: SGHTA, FQGNSA. The CDR3 DNA reads as TGTGCCAGCAGCTATCCTCAACTCATTAACTATGGCTACACCTTC. Protein: CASSYPQLINYGYTF. Using reference TRBV7-2 and TRBJ1-2 for the parts outside the CDR3, the full variable domain is GAGVSQSPSNKVTEKGKDVELRCDPISGHTALYWYRQSLGQGLEFLIYFQGNSAPDKSGLPSDRFSAERTGGSVSTLTIQRTQQEDSAVYLCASSYPQLINYGYTFGSGTRLTVV.

The V call is TRBV29-1, the J call TRBJ1-1; no firm D call. This CDR3 is built from 13 residues. Germline V gene sequence: CDR1 SQVTM, CDR2 ANQGSEA. The germline V and J ends were trimmed by 0 bases and 4 bases, with 9 bases remaining between them. The CDR3 reads CSVEEDLGTEAFF. The CDR3 DNA sequence: TGCAGCGTTGAAGAGGATTTGGGCACTGAAGCTTTCTTT.

This clone was recorded a few times. This chain uses TRBV2 with TRBJ1-2, with D perhaps TRBD1 (6 bases). Germline V gene data show CDR1 as SNHLY and CDR2 as FYNNEI. CDR3 length: 14 amino acids. Trimming left V 3 bases short and J 4 bases short, with 12 bases between. CDR3 region: CASSDLRGAYGYTF. The CDR3 DNA reads TGTGCCAGCAGTGACCTCAGGGGCGCCTATGGCTACACCTTC.